Reported below is one TCR beta chain. The CDR3 runs 16 residues. Trimming removed 2 bases from V and 7 bases from J; junction bases left unmatched: 8. CDR1 MNHEY and CDR2 SVGAGI come from the germline V gene. The data derive from a study of blood T cell repertoires in COVID-19. In the study overall: From T cells, B-cell-depleted T cells, or PBMCs came the material, which was cDNA or gDNA.

In the authors' methods: It was from reference gene primer amplification that nucleated cell counts were estimated. TCRdb keeps only in-frame clones here, not all; method: immunoSEQ multiplex PCR. V and J calls and clone size come straight from that table; D and trimming were deduced from the DNA. The repertoire has about 290,000 clones, around four fifths of them found once; the top ten carry around 4.2%. Sequenced material: peripheral blood. The receptor's source is a woman in her 50s with active or convalescent COVID-19. The chain couples TRBV6-5 to TRBJ2-2; 9 nucleotides align to TRBD1. The CDR3 reads CASSYHRGPPLGELFF. The CDR3 DNA sequence: TGTGCCAGCAGTTACCACAGGGGGCCCCCTCTCGGGGAGCTGTTTTTT.